This TCR beta chain came from a study of blood T cells in healthy people across ages. CDR1 is SGHRS and CDR2 is YFSETQ in the germline V gene. CDR3 length: 14 residues. Trimming removed 4 bases from V and 2 bases from J, with 11 bases in between. A second PCR, run for about 7 to 12 cycles, used a sample-barcoded 5' primer plus a J-beta primer mix. A single record per CDR3 protein comes from TCRdb applying MiXCR to the 5' RACE reads. Among roughly 570,000 distinct CDR3 sequences listed, about 25% were seen once. This clonotype was observed once. Each sample yielded at least 6.5 million isolated PBMCs. The clonotype was recovered from a woman in her 70s in good health. Sequencing was carried out using blood. V and J are TRBV5-1 and TRBJ2-3; D gene unclear. The CDR3 nucleotides are TGCGCCAGCAGCATGGACCCTTTCACAGATACGCAGTATTTT. Amino acid sequence: CASSMDPFTDTQYF.